The T cell receptor beta chain described here comes from a study of monozygotic twins with inflammatory bowel disease. Study-level results: Variability in patient repertoires may have come partly from differing immunosuppressive treatments. Diversity of TCRbeta measured by inverse Simpson was lower in IBD patients than in healthy co-twins.

Notes on this clonotype: The antigen remains undetermined.

Donors each gave more than 2 ml of blood. The input for each TCR library was roughly 3,600 ng of total RNA. TCRdb reprocessed the 5' RACE reads and reports one entry per CDR3 protein, with no DNA. In total, the table holds around 450,000 distinct CDR3 sequences. The length of the CDR3 is 16 residues. CDR1 is MNHNS, CDR2 SASEGT, per germline. The sample comprised blood. The rearrangement uses TRBV6-1 and TRBJ2-7; lacking DNA, the TRBD1 call made by TCRdb goes unchecked. This clonotype was sampled from a human donor with ulcerative colitis or Crohn's disease, or a healthy co-twin of an affected twin (not recorded which). The CDR3 spells CASSQGVSGRTYEQYF.